This is a list of T cell receptor beta chains from one sample in a study of blood T cell repertoires in COVID-19. Data came from immunoSEQ multiplex PCR; TCRdb stores just in-frame clones and leaves some out. Of hundreds of thousands of clones listed, roughly nine tenths are singletons. The sequenced sample was peripheral blood. These receptor sequences come from a woman younger than 30 who had recovered from COVID-19. Both conserved end residues are part of each CDR3. The D gene is left open where the match is weak.

j_call v_call d_call cdr3_aa
TRBJ2-2 TRBV30 - CAWSGQINTGELFF
TRBJ2-7 TRBV10-3 - CAISAQVSGLSYEQYF
TRBJ2-1 TRBV27 TRBD2 CASSLSSGRAHEQFF
TRBJ2-3 TRBV11-2 - CASSSPGVTDTQYF
TRBJ1-5 TRBV19 - CASSIEGHVSYSNQPQHF
TRBJ1-5 TRBV4-1 - CASSQEGGSGGSNQPQHF
TRBJ1-5 TRBV4-1 TRBD1 CASSQGTGEEGQPQHF
TRBJ1-2 TRBV7-9 - CASSLVGPGNYGYTF
TRBJ1-5 TRBV24-1 - CATSDSRRGQPQHF
TRBJ2-1 TRBV6-5 - CASSYPNREINEQFF
TRBJ1-2 TRBV4-3 - CASSQDLSSYGYTF
TRBJ2-7 TRBV30 TRBD2 CAWSPRLAGGAYEQYF
TRBJ2-1 TRBV30 - CASVGWHNEQFF
TRBJ1-4 TRBV19 TRBD1 CASSTRTGAGNAKLFF
TRBJ2-2 TRBV2 TRBD1 CASIRDSAGELFF
TRBJ2-3 TRBV12-3/TRBV12-4 - CASSVGSTDTQYF
TRBJ1-2 TRBV7-5 - CARSLRRDRHDYGYTF
TRBJ2-7 TRBV6-2/TRBV6-3 - CASSSPGDYEQYF
TRBJ2-5 TRBV5-1 - CASSLVFLTGVIGETQYF
TRBJ2-3 TRBV2 TRBD1 CASRGTGGTDTQYF
TRBJ1-5 TRBV2 - CASRGLSNQPQHF
TRBJ2-2 TRBV7-9 - CASTRPGITGELFF